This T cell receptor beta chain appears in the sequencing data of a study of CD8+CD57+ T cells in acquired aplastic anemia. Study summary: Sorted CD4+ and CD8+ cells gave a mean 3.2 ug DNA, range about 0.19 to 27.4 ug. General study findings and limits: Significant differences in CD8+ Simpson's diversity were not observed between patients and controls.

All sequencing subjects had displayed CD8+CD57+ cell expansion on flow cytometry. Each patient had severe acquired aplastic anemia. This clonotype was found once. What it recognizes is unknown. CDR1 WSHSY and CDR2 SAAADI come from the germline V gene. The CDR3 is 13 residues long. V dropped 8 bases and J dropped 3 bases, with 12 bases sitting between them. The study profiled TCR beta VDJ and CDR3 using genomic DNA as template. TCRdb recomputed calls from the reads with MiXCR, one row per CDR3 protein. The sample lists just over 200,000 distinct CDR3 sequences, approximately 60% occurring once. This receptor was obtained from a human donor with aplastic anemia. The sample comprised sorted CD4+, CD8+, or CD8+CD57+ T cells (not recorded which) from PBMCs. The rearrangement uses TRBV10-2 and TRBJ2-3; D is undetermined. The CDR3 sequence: CASDSDATDTQYF. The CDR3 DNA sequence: TGCGCCAGCGACTCAGACGCAACAGATACGCAGTATTTT.